This T cell receptor (beta chain) was identified during a study of blood T cell repertoires in COVID-19. As handled by the study authors: It was from reference gene primer amplification that nucleated cell counts were estimated. The table came from immunoSEQ multiplex PCR; TCRdb's copy has only in-frame clones and leaves some out. The D gene and trimming were derived from the DNA, and the V and J assignments and clone size from that table. The table records about 130,000 clones, approximately 81% of them present only once. V lost 2 bases to trimming and J lost 7 bases; unmatched junction nucleotides: 2. The CDR3 loop spans 13 amino acids.

Input material: peripheral blood. This rearrangement joins TRBV12-3 or TRBV12-4 to TRBJ1-1; 9 bases align to TRBD1. The origin of this receptor is a middle-aged man with active or convalescent COVID-19. The CDR3 DNA sequence: TGTGCCAGCAGTTTAACGGGACAGGGTGAAGCTTTCTTT. It codes for CASSLTGQGEAFF.